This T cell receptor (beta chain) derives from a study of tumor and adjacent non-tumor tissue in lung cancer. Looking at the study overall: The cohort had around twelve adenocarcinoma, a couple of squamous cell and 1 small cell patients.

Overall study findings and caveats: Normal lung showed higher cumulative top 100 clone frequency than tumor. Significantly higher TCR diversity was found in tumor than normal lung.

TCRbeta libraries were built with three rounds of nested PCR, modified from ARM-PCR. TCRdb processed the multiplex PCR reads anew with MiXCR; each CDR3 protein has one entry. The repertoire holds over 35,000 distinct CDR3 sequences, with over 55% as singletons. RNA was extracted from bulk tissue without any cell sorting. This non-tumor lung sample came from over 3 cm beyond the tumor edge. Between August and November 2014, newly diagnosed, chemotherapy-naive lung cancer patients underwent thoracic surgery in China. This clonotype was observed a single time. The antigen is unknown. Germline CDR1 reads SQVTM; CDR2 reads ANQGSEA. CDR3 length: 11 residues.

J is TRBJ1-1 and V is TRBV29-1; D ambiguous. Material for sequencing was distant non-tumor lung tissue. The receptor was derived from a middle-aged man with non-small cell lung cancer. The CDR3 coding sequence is TGCAGTGTTTTTCAGGTCACTGGAACTTTCTTT. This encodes CSVFQVTGTFF.